This record looks at one T cell receptor (beta chain) sequence and its context. Its antigen remains unidentified. There were TCR beta CDR3 regions amplified from RNA transcripts. The HTBI primer set drove a first-round RT-PCR of the TCR CDR3. One entry per CDR3 protein results from TCRdb running MiXCR on the multiplex PCR reads. This sample has some 700,000 distinct CDR3 sequences, with roughly 17% found just once. This entry belongs to a study of T cells in Graves' hyperthyroidism and ophthalmopathy. Regarding the study as a whole: The model foresaw ophthalmopathy a median around seven months prior to onset.

From germline, CDR1 is KGHDR and CDR2 SFDVKD. This CDR3 contains 12 residues. The germline V and J ends were trimmed by 3 bases and 3 bases, with 3 bases remaining between them. Across 18 months, stable Graves' hyperthyroidism was marked by no progression to ophthalmopathy. It was uncontrolled infection, other autoimmune disease, pregnancy or lactation that excluded patients. The sequenced sample consisted of blood. The genes are TRBV24-1 and TRBJ2-3; D is unresolved. The sequence derives from a man aged 50 to 59 with Graves' hyperthyroidism. The CDR3 sequence: CATSDRTDTQYF. The CDR3 coding sequence is TGTGCCACCAGTGATAGAACAGATACGCAGTATTTT.